Below are 32 T cell receptor beta chains sequenced from a single sample in a study of cytomegalovirus exposure and HLA in healthy donors. 13 Jbeta primers and 60 Vbeta primers were used for the PCR. Repertoires were generated with immunoSEQ multiplex PCR, while TCRdb's copy carries only in-frame clones and drops some. The profile shows 80,000 to 100,000 clones, about 81% of them singletons. Source material: PBMCs. The receptor source for this set is a man younger than 30 in good health and CMV-seropositive.

The gene calls are TRBV9 and TRBJ2-5, with 7 bases identical to TRBD2. Germline V gene data show CDR1 as SGDLS and CDR2 as YYNGEE. The V segment lost 0 bases and the J segment 3 bases; nucleotides outside the gene matches: 2. CDR3 length equals 14 residues. CDR3 in DNA: TGTGCCAGCAGCGTAGGGAGCGGGGAAGAGACCCAGTACTTC. It encodes CASSVGSGEETQYF.

V gene TRBV7-8 combines with J gene TRBJ2-7; 9 positions match TRBD1. Germline lookup yields CDR1 SGHVS and CDR2 FQNEAQ. The trim removed 4 bases at V and 3 bases at J, leaving 4 bases unmatched. The CDR3 length is 14 residues. CDR3 sequence: CASSSGQGIYEQYF. CDR3 sequence (DNA): TGTGCCAGCAGCTCGGGACAGGGAATCTACGAGCAGTACTTC.

This chain links TRBV7-9 with TRBJ1-1; weak D call: TRBD1 (6 bases). V was shortened by 5 bases and J by 1 base, with 14 bases between the two germline ends. This CDR3 is built from 15 residues. Germline CDR1 SEHNR, CDR2 FQNEAQ (reference sequence). The CDR3 reads CASSPGGGWNTEAFF. CDR3 coding DNA: TGTGCCAGCAGCCCTGGGGGGGGCTGGAACACTGAAGCTTTCTTT.

The CDR3 protein is CASAPGSPQETQYF. The CDR3 nucleotides read TGTGCCAGCGCTCCGGGGTCCCCACAAGAGACCCAGTACTTC. This chain uses TRBV5-6 with TRBJ2-5, with a possible D match to TRBD2 (5 bases). This CDR3 region has 14 residues. Deletions cut 7 bases from V and 2 bases from J, with 15 bases between. CDR1 and CDR2 (germline): SGHDT, YYEEEE.

J is TRBJ1-3 and V is TRBV11-2; unclear D gene. The CDR3 is 17 amino acids. Trimming removed 1 base from V and 0 bases from J, with 13 bases in between. Germline CDR1 is SGHAT and CDR2 is FQNNGV. The CDR3 region is CASSLVPGSSSGNTIYF. The DNA for the CDR3 is TGTGCCAGCAGCTTAGTTCCAGGTTCGAGCTCTGGAAACACCATATATTTT.

This clone was seen a few times. The rearrangement joins TRBV2 to TRBJ1-4, with a weak D call TRBD1 (5 bases). Germline loops: CDR1 SNHLY, CDR2 FYNNEI. The CDR3 length is 15 residues. V was cut by 0 bases and J by 7 bases, with 12 bases left in between. The CDR3 DNA reads TGTGCCAGCAGTGAAGCTAACCAGGGCGCTGAAAAACTGTTTTTT. It codes for CASSEANQGAEKLFF.

J is TRBJ1-2 and V is TRBV25-1; 7 bases fit TRBD1. There are 13 residues in the CDR3. With 4 bases clipped from V and 7 bases from J, the junction kept 6 bases outside the gene matches. CDR1 is MGHDK and CDR2 is SYGVNS in the germline V gene. The CDR3 DNA follows: TGTGCCAGCAGTGGGTTGACAGGGTTTGGCTACACCTTC. Translation gives CASSGLTGFGYTF.

This clone came up a few times. The V call is TRBV2, the J call TRBJ2-1; D gene uncertain. The CDR3 consists of 16 residues. With 6 bases removed from V and 2 bases from J, the gap between germline ends came to 17 bases. Germline CDR1 SNHLY, CDR2 FYNNEI. CDR3: CASSDTPSSPYNEQFF. The CDR3 DNA reads TGTGCCAGCAGCGACACGCCGTCCTCCCCCTACAATGAGCAGTTCTTC.

In this sample, this clone turned up once. The V gene is TRBV7-8, the J gene TRBJ1-2, with 8 bases that match TRBD1. This CDR3 spans 14 amino acids. Germline values: CDR1 SGHVS, CDR2 FQNEAQ. V dropped 1 base and J dropped 5; count of bases not matched to a gene: 3. The CDR3 here is CASSLGQGLYGYTF. The CDR3 DNA follows: TGTGCCAGCAGCTTAGGACAGGGGCTGTATGGCTACACCTTC.

To note about this clone: At the DNA level, this CDR3 is encoded by other sequences in the same sample as well. CDR3 nucleotides: TGCGCCAGCAGCTTGAGTGGGGGGGCAGCAGATACGCAGTATTTT. This translates into CASSLSGGAADTQYF. The gene calls are TRBV5-1 and TRBJ2-3; weak D call: TRBD2 (7 bases). Germline values: CDR1 SGHRS, CDR2 YFSETQ. The CDR3 totals 15 residues. Trimming took 1 base from V and 4 from J, leaving 13 bases between them.

The chain joins TRBV5-1 to TRBJ1-1; D remains ambiguous. Germline assignment: CDR1 SGHRS and CDR2 YFSETQ. This CDR3 is built from 14 residues. The V end lost 4 bases, the J end lost 4 bases, and 14 bases lay between the germline ends. CDR3 protein: CASSDRGVATEAFF. CDR3 nucleotide sequence: TGCGCCAGCAGCGACCGCGGGGTGGCCACTGAAGCTTTCTTT.

This sequence joins TRBV10-2 and TRBJ2-1; the D gene is possibly TRBD2 (6 bases). This CDR3 region has 16 residues. Germline V gives CDR1 WSHSY, CDR2 SAAADI. V gave up 2 bases and J gave up 7 bases, with 18 bases separating them. The CDR3 coding sequence is TGCGCCAGCAGTGAGCTACTCCGGAGGGTGGAAAATGAGCAGTTCTTC. Translating gives CASSELLRRVENEQFF.

The V gene is TRBV6-6, the J gene TRBJ1-3; TRBD1 matches 10 bases. V was pared by 4 bases and J by 8 bases, with 5 bases of the junction left unmatched. In germline, CDR1 is MNHNY, CDR2 SVGAGI (reference sequence). This CDR3 contains 14 residues. Written as DNA, the CDR3 is TGTGCCAGCAGTTTCACCGGACAGGGGGACACCATATATTTT. It translates to CASSFTGQGDTIYF.

The chain combines TRBV15 with TRBJ2-3; no clear D gene. The ends were cut back, 8 bases at V and 3 bases at J, with 15 bases in the middle. This CDR3 spans 14 amino acids. Germline V gives CDR1 LNHNV, CDR2 YYDKDF (reference sequence). CDR3 nucleotides: TGTGCCACCTCCCGGTCCACGAGGACAGATACGCAGTATTTT. Protein sequence: CATSRSTRTDTQYF.

A note on this clone: The same CDR3 also results from other DNA sequences found in this sample. V usage is TRBV6-1 and J usage is TRBJ1-1; 8 bases map to TRBD1. Per the germline V gene, CDR1 is MNHNS and CDR2 is SASEGT. The ends lost 6 bases at V and 1 base at J; junction bases unmatched: 7. The CDR3 contains 15 residues. The CDR3 protein is CASRSGTGGNTEAFF. The DNA of the CDR3 is TGTGCCAGCAGATCCGGGACAGGTGGGAACACTGAAGCTTTCTTT.

This clone occurred a few times. The chain employs TRBV15 and TRBJ2-2; unclear D gene. Trimming shortened V by 9 bases and J by 5 bases, and 16 bases separated the two germline ends. There are 14 residues in the CDR3. From germline, CDR1 is LNHNV and CDR2 YYDKDF (reference sequence). The CDR3 nucleotides read TGTGCCACTACGAGCCAGGTATCGACCGGGGAGCTGTTTTTT. Amino acids: CATTSQVSTGELFF.

V gene TRBV27 combines with J gene TRBJ2-7, with a tentative D call TRBD2 (5 bases). The CDR3 is 14 residues long. CDR1 MNHEY and CDR2 SMNVEV come from the germline V gene (reference sequence). Trimming cost V 3 bases and J 3 bases, with 12 bases left between them. The CDR3 DNA reads as TGTGCCAGCAGTTTTTCCGGGGTCGGCTACGAGCAGTACTTC. It codes for CASSFSGVGYEQYF.

This chain links TRBV19 with TRBJ1-4; 7 nucleotides match TRBD1. From germline, CDR1 is LNHDA and CDR2 SQIVND (reference sequence). Unmatched junction bases numbered 10, after V lost 4 bases and J lost 8 bases. The CDR3 consists of 15 residues. CDR3 DNA: TGTGCCAGTAGTACCCGGACAGGAGGAGGAGAAAAACTGTTTTTT. Amino acids: CASSTRTGGGEKLFF.

V is TRBV7-8 and J is TRBJ1-1; possibly TRBD1 for D (5 bases). There are 12 residues in the CDR3. Germline-derived CDR1 and CDR2 are SGHVS and FQNEAQ. The V end was cut by 3 bases, the J end by 7 bases, with 9 bases between. The CDR3 region is CASSFSGGEAFF. In DNA, the CDR3 is TGTGCCAGCAGCTTCAGCGGGGGTGAAGCTTTCTTT.

This clone was picked up one time. This chain uses TRBV5-6 with TRBJ2-3; perhaps TRBD2 as D (5 bases). CDR3 length equals 14 residues. Trimming shortened V by 0 bases and J by 3 bases, and 8 bases separated the two germline ends. Germline lookup yields CDR1 SGHDT and CDR2 YYEEEE. CDR3 protein: CASSLVRGTDTQYF. DNA of the CDR3: TGTGCCAGCAGCTTGGTTCGGGGTACAGATACGCAGTATTTT.

This clone was observed once. The chain combines TRBV5-1 with TRBJ2-5; D gene unclear. The V end lost 4 bases, the J end lost 4 bases, and 11 bases lay between the germline ends. CDR1 and CDR2 from the germline V gene are SGHRS and YFSETQ. The CDR3 spans 13 residues. The CDR3 sequence: CASSTDWRETQYF. CDR3 in DNA: TGCGCCAGCAGCACCGACTGGCGAGAGACCCAGTACTTC.

The chain has TRBV30 and TRBJ1-1, with D tentatively TRBD1 (5 bases). This CDR3 contains 14 residues. V lost 3 bases, J lost 1 base, and 12 bases lay in between. Germline CDR1 and CDR2: GTSNPN and SVGIG (reference sequence). The CDR3 DNA is TGTGCCTGGAGGGAGGGGTTCGAGAACACTGAAGCTTTCTTT. It yields the protein CAWREGFENTEAFF.

This chain joins TRBV5-1 and TRBJ1-3, with a possible D match to TRBD1 (5 bases). V was clipped by 0 bases and J by 2 bases, with 9 bases between them. The CDR3 is 15 amino acids. Germline CDR1 is SGHRS and CDR2 is YFSETQ. The CDR3 loop is CASSLAGQAGNTIYF. The CDR3 nucleotides are TGCGCCAGCAGCTTGGCAGGGCAGGCTGGAAACACCATATATTTT.

In this sample, this clone turned up a few times. The chain carries TRBV6-1 and TRBJ2-7, with D perhaps matching TRBD1 (5 bases). Germline V gives CDR1 MNHNS, CDR2 SASEGT. V was trimmed by 10 bases and J by 2 bases, leaving 9 bases between them. This CDR3 comprises 11 residues. In DNA, the CDR3 is TGTGCCACCACGGACACCTACGAGCAGTACTTC. It translates to CATTDTYEQYF.

This clone has only one observation. The V call is TRBV6-5, the J call TRBJ1-1; no firm D call. Between the trimmed V and J ends, which lost 8 bases and 0 bases, there was a span of 16 bases. This CDR3 is 15 amino acids long. Germline CDR1 reads MNHEY; CDR2 reads SVGAGI. The CDR3 DNA follows: TGTGCCAGCTGTTGCCCGACTTGGATGAACACTGAAGCTTTCTTT. Amino acids: CASCCPTWMNTEAFF.

This sequence joins TRBV6-6 and TRBJ1-5; 11 bases agree with TRBD1. The V segment lost 6 bases and the J segment 3 bases; nucleotides outside the gene matches: 7. The CDR3 extends over 16 amino acids. Germline V CDR1 and CDR2: MNHNY, SVGAGI (reference sequence). The CDR3, as DNA: TGTGCCAGCAGGCCGGGACAGGGGGATATCAATCAGCCCCAGCATTTT. This gives the protein CASRPGQGDINQPQHF.

The chain employs TRBV27 and TRBJ2-2; TRBD2 matches at 9 bases. The J segment lost 6 bases and the V segment lost 3 bases, leaving 14 bases of the junction unmatched. The CDR3 runs 18 residues. Germline CDR1 MNHEY, CDR2 SMNVEV (reference sequence). The CDR3 spells CASSFSVQGLAGPGELFF. DNA for the CDR3: TGTGCCAGCAGTTTCTCCGTACAGGGTCTAGCGGGGCCCGGGGAGCTGTTTTTT.

This chain joins TRBV6-6 and TRBJ1-6; D gene ambiguous. This CDR3 contains 14 residues. From germline, CDR1 is MNHNY and CDR2 SVGAGI (reference sequence). Trimming took 2 bases from V and 8 from J, leaving 10 bases between them. The CDR3 region is CASSYRRTDSPLHF. CDR3 nucleotides: TGTGCCAGCAGTTACAGGAGAACCGATTCACCCCTCCACTTT.

This rearrangement joins TRBV28 to TRBJ1-2; TRBD1 aligns across 8 bases. The CDR3 is 14 amino acids. The germline V gene has CDR1 MDHEN and CDR2 SYDVKM. Unmatched junction bases numbered 4, after V lost 5 bases and J lost 2 bases. Written as DNA, the CDR3 is TGTGCCAGCAGTCCTGGACAGGGAAACTATGGCTACACCTTC. Its protein product is CASSPGQGNYGYTF.

The V gene is TRBV6-5, the J gene TRBJ2-5, with D possibly being TRBD1 (7 bases). The germline CDR1 and CDR2 sequences are MNHEY and SVGAGI. The V and J ends lost 0 bases and 7 bases respectively, with 15 bases between them. The CDR3 runs to 15 residues. CDR3 region: CASSYSEGALWTQYF. Written as DNA, the CDR3 is TGTGCCAGCAGTTACTCGGAGGGGGCCCTTTGGACCCAGTACTTC.

A single count supports this clone. The J gene is TRBJ2-1, the V gene TRBV27; 7 positions agree with TRBD1. The ends lost 0 bases at V and 7 bases at J; junction bases unmatched: 6. This CDR3 has 15 amino acids. Germline V gene sequence: CDR1 MNHEY, CDR2 SMNVEV (reference sequence). CDR3: CASSLSPTGVNEQFF. CDR3 nucleotide sequence: TGTGCCAGCAGTTTATCCCCCACAGGGGTGAATGAGCAGTTCTTC.

This clone was detected only a few times. This chain connects TRBV7-9 to TRBJ1-2, with D maybe TRBD1 (6 bases). Looked up from germline, CDR1 is SEHNR and CDR2 is FQNEAQ (reference sequence). This CDR3 is 17 amino acids long. V shed 3 bases and J shed 3 bases, with 20 bases lying between them. The CDR3 loop is CASSFRDFTGNDYGYTF. The CDR3 nucleotides read TGTGCCAGCAGCTTCCGCGACTTTACAGGGAACGACTATGGCTACACCTTC.